These 5 T cell receptor beta chains were all obtained from the same sample, sequenced in a study of blood T cells in healthy people across ages. A second PCR, run for about 7 to 11 cycles, used a sample-barcoded 5' primer plus a J-beta primer mix. TCRdb called the 5' RACE reads again in MiXCR, with one record for every CDR3 protein. This sample has hundreds of thousands of distinct CDR3 sequences, with over 40% found just once. Input material: blood. The receptors derive from a woman of 80 years or more in good health.

The V call is TRBV4-3, the J call TRBJ2-3; 8 nucleotides agree with TRBD2. V lost 1 base and J lost 6; bases outside the gene matches: 6. CDR1 LGHNA and CDR2 YSLEER come from the germline V gene. The CDR3 spans 15 residues. In nucleotides, the CDR3 is TGCGCCAGCAGCCAAGCAGGGACGGGGGGGGATACGCAGTATTTT. Protein: CASSQAGTGGDTQYF.

The chain combines TRBV7-9 with TRBJ2-7; no definite D call. Trimming took 5 bases from V and 4 from J, leaving 12 bases between them. Germline V CDR1 and CDR2: SEHNR, FQNEAQ (reference sequence). The CDR3 is 13 amino acids. The CDR3 loop is CASSVGDWYEQYF. CDR3 nucleotide sequence: TGTGCCAGCAGCGTAGGAGATTGGTACGAGCAGTACTTC.

The chain recombines TRBV6-6 with TRBJ2-4, with 7 bases identical to TRBD1. The CDR3 length is 17 residues. Germline CDR1 and CDR2: MNHNY and SVGAGI (reference sequence). After removal of 5 bases from V and 0 bases from J, the junction contained 10 bases not matched to a gene. For the CDR3, the DNA is TGTGCCAGCAGTCTGTGCCAAGGGGGCCTAGCCAAAAACATTCAGTACTTC. Translated, it gives CASSLCQGGLAKNIQYF.

The table lists this clonotype with a few counts. The J gene is TRBJ2-2, the V gene TRBV5-1; D might be TRBD1 (6 bases). The V gene's germline CDR1 is SGHRS and CDR2 YFSETQ. V was trimmed by 2 bases and J by 7 bases, leaving 9 bases between them. The CDR3 loop spans 13 amino acids. CDR3 nucleotides: TGCGCCAGCAGCTTTGGACAGTTCGGGGAGCTGTTTTTT. Translating it yields CASSFGQFGELFF.

This clonotype was detected a few times. The rearrangement joins TRBV5-1 to TRBJ2-5, with TRBD2 identical over 8 bases. Trimming cost V 4 bases and J 2 bases; bases outside gene matches: 7. Germline CDR1 reads SGHRS; CDR2 reads YFSETQ. The CDR3 is 15 residues long. For the CDR3, the DNA is TGCGCCAGCAGCGGGCAGGGACTAGAACAAGAGACCCAGTACTTC. Amino acid sequence: CASSGQGLEQETQYF. Full variable domain (rest looked up from reference TRBV5-1 and TRBJ2-5): KAGVTQTPRYLIKTRGQQVTLSCSPISGHRSVSWYQQTPGQGLQFLFEYFSETQRNKGNFPGRFSGRQFSNSRSEMNVSTLELGDSALYLCASSGQGLEQETQYFGPGTRLLVL.